This record looks at one T cell receptor beta chain sequence and its context. The antigen remains unidentified. Sequencing was performed with immunoSEQ multiplex PCR; in TCRdb, only in-frame clones are kept and a portion is missing. In the table there are 6,000 to 8,000 clones, nearly 80% of which are singletons. This record comes from a study of chemoradiotherapy in HPV16-positive cancers. Turning to the study itself: Candidate HPV-specific clones and shared TCR motifs came from a couple of HPV16-positive patients.

This CDR3 is built from 12 residues. Germline assignment: CDR1 SNHLY and CDR2 FYNNEI. V gave up 1 base and J gave up 8 bases, with 8 bases separating them. Notes on the study in general: HPV-responsive T-cell expansion during chemoradiotherapy was linked to improved recurrence-free survival in HPV16-positive patients. Non-HPV-specific T cells did not expand in tumors during treatment, whereas candidate HPV-specific clones and E7-related motifs did.

Collection took place from a patient who underwent chemoradiotherapy. The chain employs TRBV2 and TRBJ1-1; D not resolved. The TCR was taken from a human donor with HPV-associated anogenital cancer. Written as DNA, the CDR3 is TGTGCCAGCAGTGAAGGTCGACAAGAAGCTTTCTTT. This codes for CASSEGRQEAFF.